These 18 T cell receptor beta chains were sequenced from one sample in a study of spatial heterogeneity in lung cancer. The time point was: blood at routine non-recurrence follow-up after resection. Each CDR3 protein is one row after TCRdb ran MiXCR on the 5' RACE reads. The sample contains over 45,000 distinct CDR3 sequences, around 11% of which appear only once. Sequenced here: PBMCs, sampled at follow-up. These receptors came from a male donor with early-stage non-small cell lung cancer.

This clonotype was detected many times. The chain recombines TRBV5-4 with TRBJ2-7; D remains ambiguous. The CDR3 runs to 15 residues. CDR1 and CDR2 (germline): SGHNT, YYREEE (reference sequence). The V gene lost 0 bases and the J gene lost 6 bases, with 16 bases spanning the gap. The CDR3 nucleotides are TGTGCCAGCAGCTTGGATCTCCCTGGGCTCTCCGAGCAGTACTTC. Amino acid sequence: CASSLDLPGLSEQYF.

This chain uses TRBV2 with TRBJ2-7, with 9 positions matching TRBD1. Germline CDR1 SNHLY, CDR2 FYNNEI. This CDR3 is 15 amino acids long. V lost 1 base and J lost 3; bases outside the gene matches: 4. DNA for the CDR3: TGTGCCAGCAGTGAAGTACAGGGGGCCGGCTACGAGCAGTACTTC. This sequence encodes CASSEVQGAGYEQYF. Full variable domain (missing parts from reference TRBV2 and TRBJ2-7): EPEVTQTPSHQVTQMGQEVILRCVPISNHLYFYWYRQILGQKVEFLVSFYNNEISEKSEIFDDQFSVERPDGSNFTLKIRSTKLEDSAMYFCASSEVQGAGYEQYFGPGTRLTVT.

This sequence joins TRBV7-3 and TRBJ2-2; the D is unclear. Trimming cost V 1 base and J 0 bases, with 3 bases left between them. The CDR3 covers 14 residues. Germline V gives CDR1 SGHTA, CDR2 FQGTGA. The CDR3 loop reads CASSLKANTGELFF. CDR3 coding DNA: TGTGCCAGCAGCTTAAAAGCGAACACCGGGGAGCTGTTTTTT.

This chain connects TRBV3-1 to TRBJ1-5; unclear D gene. The CDR3 contains 13 residues. CDR1 and CDR2 from the germline V gene are LGHDT and YNNKEL (reference sequence). V lost 3 bases, J lost 9 bases, and 12 bases lay in between. CDR3 bases: TGTGCCAGCAGCCACACGGAAGGAAGGCCCCAGCATTTT. Translated, it gives CASSHTEGRPQHF. The complete variable domain, with remaining parts taken from reference TRBV3-1 and TRBJ1-5, reads DTAVSQTPKYLVTQMGNDKSIKCEQNLGHDTMYWYKQDSKKFLKIMFSYNNKELIINETVPNRFSPKSPDKAHLNLHINSLELGDSAVYFCASSHTEGRPQHFGDGTRLSIL.

The sample holds many counts of this clonotype. The rearrangement joins TRBV5-1 to TRBJ2-5; 8 bases match TRBD1. The germline gives CDR1 SGHRS, CDR2 YFSETQ. The CDR3 length is 14 residues. V shed 4 bases, J shed 5 bases, and the junction held 7 bases outside the gene matches. The CDR3 sequence is CASSKTGGWETQYF. CDR3 sequence (DNA): TGCGCCAGCAGCAAAACAGGGGGATGGGAGACCCAGTACTTC.

This clonotype appeared a few times. V is TRBV18 and J is TRBJ1-1, with D perhaps TRBD1 (5 bases). Germline V lookup: CDR1 KGHSH, CDR2 LQKENI. V was clipped by 5 bases and J by 10 bases, with 23 bases between them. CDR3 length: 15 amino acids. The CDR3 is CASSDSGSESGRAFF. The CDR3 DNA follows: TGTGCCAGCTCAGACTCCGGGTCCGAGTCGGGACGAGCTTTCTTT.

This chain connects TRBV18 to TRBJ2-2; no firm D call. The CDR3 has 15 amino acids. Trimming took off 2 bases at V and 4 bases at J, with 11 bases between the two ends. The germline gives CDR1 KGHSH, CDR2 LQKENI. This CDR3 is CASSPGAQGTGELFF. CDR3 in DNA: TGTGCCAGCTCACCAGGAGCCCAAGGCACCGGGGAGCTGTTTTTT.

This clonotype was seen many times. The chain recombines TRBV7-2 with TRBJ2-5, with D tentatively TRBD2 (6 bases). V shed 0 bases and J shed 1 base, with 6 bases lying between them. The CDR3 totals 14 residues. CDR1 is SGHTA, CDR2 FQGNSA, per germline. The CDR3 sequence: CASSLAGGQETQYF. Here the CDR3 DNA reads TGTGCCAGCAGCTTAGCGGGGGGCCAAGAGACCCAGTACTTC. Based on the CDR3 plus reference TRBV7-2 and TRBJ2-5, the full variable domain is GAGVSQSPSNKVTEKGKDVELRCDPISGHTALYWYRQSLGQGLEFLIYFQGNSAPDKSGLPSDRFSAERTGGSVSTLTIQRTQQEDSAVYLCASSLAGGQETQYFGPGTRLLVL.

This clonotype was picked up a small number of times. V is TRBV27 and J is TRBJ2-7, with 11 bases fitting TRBD1. J lost 2 bases, V lost 2 bases, and 2 bases had no gene match. The CDR3 runs to 15 residues. Germline CDR1 MNHEY, CDR2 SMNVEV (reference sequence). Written as DNA, the CDR3 is TGTGCCAGCAGTTTAGGGGGACAGGGGGCCTACGAGCAGTACTTC. Residues: CASSLGGQGAYEQYF.

Only a few counts were recorded for this clonotype. For the CDR3, the DNA is TGCGCCAGCATCGATACAGCTGCTGGTGATACGCAGTATTTT. Its translation is CASIDTAAGDTQYF. V usage is TRBV5-1 and J usage is TRBJ2-3; D gene ambiguous. From germline, CDR1 is SGHRS and CDR2 YFSETQ. Trimming removed 6 bases at V and 6 bases at J, with 17 bases between. This CDR3 has 14 residues.

This clonotype was counted many times. The rearrangement joins TRBV5-1 to TRBJ1-1; D call uncertain. Germline CDR1 reads SGHRS; CDR2 reads YFSETQ. Trimming shortened V by 6 bases and J by 3 bases, and 12 bases separated the two germline ends. The CDR3 is 13 residues long. This chain's CDR3 is CASTLWEDTEAFF. The CDR3 DNA reads TGCGCCAGCACCCTTTGGGAAGACACTGAAGCTTTCTTT.

In its sample, this clonotype ranks as large (0.1 to 1%). V and J are TRBV6-5 and TRBJ1-5; D is uncertain. The V and J ends lost 11 bases and 0 bases respectively, with 11 bases between them. Germline values: CDR1 MNHEY, CDR2 SVGAGI. This CDR3 is 13 amino acids long. CDR3 nucleotides: TGTGCCCGGGCGGTCAATAGCAATCAGCCCCAGCATTTT. Translating it yields CARAVNSNQPQHF.

With respect to this clonotype: A much more abundant neighbour one base away suggests this may be a read error. The CDR3 does not end in the conserved phenylalanine or tryptophan, so this is likely a read error. The V call is TRBV7-9, the J call TRBJ2-5; 9 nucleotides line up with TRBD2. V was pared by 5 bases and J by 2 bases, with 3 bases of the junction left unmatched. Germline V lookup: CDR1 SEHNR, CDR2 FQNEAQ (reference sequence). This CDR3 has 14 residues. Written as DNA, the CDR3 is TGTGCCAGCAGCCGGACTAGCGCACAAGAGACCCAGTACATC. It yields the protein CASSRTSAQETQYI.

Notes on this clonotype: A much larger clone lies one base from this, so it may be a read error. V gene TRBV10-1 combines with J gene TRBJ2-4; a weak D match, TRBD1 (5 bases). Germline V lookup: CDR1 WNHNN, CDR2 SYGVQD (reference sequence). V was clipped by 10 bases and J by 1 base, with 17 bases between them. The CDR3 contains 15 residues. This CDR3 reads CATRQSSEAKNIQYF. In DNA, the CDR3 is TGCGCCACCAGACAGTCTTCCGAGGCCAAAAACATTCAGTACTTC.

The genes are TRBV5-1 and TRBJ1-6, with TRBD1 matching 8 bases. Germline V CDR1 and CDR2: SGHRS, YFSETQ. The CDR3 contains 15 residues. V trimming: 5 bases; J trimming: 10 bases; junction bases outside the gene matches: 11. CDR3 coding DNA: TGCGCCAGCAGTCCGACAGGGGAGGTGGTATCACCCCTCCACTTT. Its protein is CASSPTGEVVSPLHF.

The genes are TRBV20-1 and TRBJ2-3; 8 bases are shared with TRBD2. V lost 5 bases to trimming and J lost 5 bases; unmatched junction nucleotides: 18. CDR1 and CDR2 (germline): DFQATT, SNEGSKA (reference sequence). This CDR3 comprises 17 residues. Here the CDR3 DNA reads TGCAGTGCTGGACCCGCGCGTGGGCGGGGGGAGGTAGATACGCAGTATTTT. It translates to CSAGPARGRGEVDTQYF.

This clonotype was detected many times. V is TRBV12-3 or TRBV12-4 and J is TRBJ1-1; the match to TRBD1 covers 7 bases. This CDR3 has 13 residues. V gave up 6 bases and J gave up 5 bases; unmatched junction bases: 6. The chain's CDR3 is CASSTFRGTEAFF. The CDR3 DNA sequence: TGTGCCAGCAGCACGTTCAGGGGGACTGAAGCTTTCTTT.

V and J are TRBV6-5 and TRBJ2-7; TRBD2 agrees at 10 bases. The CDR3 length is 17 residues. V was clipped by 0 bases and J by 1 base; unmatched bases: 6. The V gene's germline CDR1 is MNHEY and CDR2 SVGAGI. The CDR3 DNA is TGTGCCAGCAGTTACTCCGCTAGCGGGAGCCCATCCTACGAGCAGTACTTC. It is translated as CASSYSASGSPSYEQYF.